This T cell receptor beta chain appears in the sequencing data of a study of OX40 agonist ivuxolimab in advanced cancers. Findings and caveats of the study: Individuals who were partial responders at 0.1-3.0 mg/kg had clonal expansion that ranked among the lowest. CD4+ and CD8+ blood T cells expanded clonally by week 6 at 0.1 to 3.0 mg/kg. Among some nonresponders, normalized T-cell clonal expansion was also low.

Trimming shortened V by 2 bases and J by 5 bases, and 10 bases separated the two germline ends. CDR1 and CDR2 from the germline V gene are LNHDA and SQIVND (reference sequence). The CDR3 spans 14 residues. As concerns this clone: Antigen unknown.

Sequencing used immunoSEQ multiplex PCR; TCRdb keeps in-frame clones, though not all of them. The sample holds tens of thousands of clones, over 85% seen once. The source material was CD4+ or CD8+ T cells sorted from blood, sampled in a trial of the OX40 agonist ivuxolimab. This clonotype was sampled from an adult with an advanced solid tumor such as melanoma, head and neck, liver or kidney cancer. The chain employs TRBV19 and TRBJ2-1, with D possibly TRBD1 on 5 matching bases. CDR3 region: CASSISGSDNEQFF. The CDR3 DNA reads TGTGCCAGTAGTATATCAGGGTCGGACAATGAGCAGTTCTTC.